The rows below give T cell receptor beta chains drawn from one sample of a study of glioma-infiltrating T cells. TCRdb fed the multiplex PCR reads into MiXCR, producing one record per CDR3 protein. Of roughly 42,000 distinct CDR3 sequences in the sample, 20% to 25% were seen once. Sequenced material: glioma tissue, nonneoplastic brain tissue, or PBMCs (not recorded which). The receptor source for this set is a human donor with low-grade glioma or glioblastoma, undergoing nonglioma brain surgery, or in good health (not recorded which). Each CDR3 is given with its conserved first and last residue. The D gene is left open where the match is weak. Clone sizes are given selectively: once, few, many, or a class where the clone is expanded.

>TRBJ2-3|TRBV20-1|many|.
TGCAGTGCTAGGGACGGAAGTTCTAGCACAGATACGCAGTATTTT
CSARDGSSSTDTQYF
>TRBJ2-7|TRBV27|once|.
TGTGCCAGCAGTTTTCATCCGACTAGATCGTCCAGCGAGCAGTACTTC
CASSFHPTRSSSEQYF
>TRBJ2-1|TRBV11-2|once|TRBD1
TGTGCCAGTTCTGGCATTACAGGGGGGAACTACAATGAGCAGTTCTTC
CASSGITGGNYNEQFF
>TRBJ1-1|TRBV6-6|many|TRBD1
TGTGCCAGCAGTTACTCGACAGGGGAAGCTTTCTTT
CASSYSTGEAFF
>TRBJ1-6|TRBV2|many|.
TGTGCCAGCAATAAAGAGGGCCGGGCTCTCCACTTT
CASNKEGRALHF
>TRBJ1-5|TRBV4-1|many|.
TGCGCCAGCAGCCAAGATGGCACTGTTAGCAATCAGCCCCAGCATTTT
CASSQDGTVSNQPQHF
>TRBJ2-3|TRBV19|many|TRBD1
TGTGCCAGTAGTATTGGGACAGGCGCGTCCACAGATACGCAGTATTTT
CASSIGTGASTDTQYF
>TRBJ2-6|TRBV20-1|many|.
TGCAGTGCAATGGACACTGCTGGGGCCAACGTCCTGACTTTC
CSAMDTAGANVLTF
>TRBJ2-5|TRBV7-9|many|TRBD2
TGTGCCAGCAGCTTGACTAGCGGGTACCAAGAGACCCAGTACTTC
CASSLTSGYQETQYF
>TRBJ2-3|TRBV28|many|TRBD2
TGTGCCAGCAGCCTTCGGTCGCTAGCGGGGGGTAGCACAGATACGCAGTATTTT
CASSLRSLAGGSTDTQYF
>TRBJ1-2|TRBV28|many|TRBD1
TGTGCCAGCAGCCTACTGACAGGGAGCTATGGCTACACCTTC
CASSLLTGSYGYTF
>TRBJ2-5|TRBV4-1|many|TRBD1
TGCGCCAGCAGCCAAGAGGACAGGATCCAAGAGACCCAGTACTTC
CASSQEDRIQETQYF
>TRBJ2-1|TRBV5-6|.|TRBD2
TGTGCCAGCAGCTTGGACGGGCAGGGAGGGAACAATGAGCAGTTCTTC
CASSLDGQGGNNEQFF
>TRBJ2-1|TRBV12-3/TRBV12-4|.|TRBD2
TGTGCCAGCACCTTACTAGCGGGAGCCAGCAATGAGCAGTTCTTC
CASTLLAGASNEQFF
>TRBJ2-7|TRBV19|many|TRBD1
TGTGCCAGTAAAGGGACAGCCCTCGACGAGCAGTACTTC
CASKGTALDEQYF
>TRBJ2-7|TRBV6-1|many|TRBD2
TGTGCCAGCAGCTCGACTAGCCAAAGGAACGAGCAGTACTTC
CASSSTSQRNEQYF
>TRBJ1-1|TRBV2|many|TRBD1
TGTGCCAGCAGTGTGGACAGGGGCACTGAAGCTTTCTTT
CASSVDRGTEAFF
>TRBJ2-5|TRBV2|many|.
TGTGCCAGCACCGAAGAGACCCAGTACTTC
CASTEETQYF
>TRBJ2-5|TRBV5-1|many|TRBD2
TGCGCCAGCAGCTCCAGTACACCGGGACTACAAGAGACCCAGTACTTC
CASSSSTPGLQETQYF
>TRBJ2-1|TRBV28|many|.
TGTGCCATTAGGAGCTCCTACAATGAGCAGTTCTTC
CAIRSSYNEQFF
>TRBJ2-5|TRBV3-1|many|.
TGTGCCAGCAGCCAAATAGGGGCCCAAGAGACCCAGTACTTC
CASSQIGAQETQYF
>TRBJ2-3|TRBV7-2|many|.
TGTGCCAGCAGCTCGGGACCACACACAGATACGCAGTATTTT
CASSSGPHTDTQYF
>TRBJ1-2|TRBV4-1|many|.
TGCGCCAGCAGCCAAGATCTTGGGGACTCCTACGACGGGGGTGGGGGCTACACCTTC
CASSQDLGDSYDGGGGYTF
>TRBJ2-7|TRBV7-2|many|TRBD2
TGTGCCAGCAGCCCAATGCGGGGGAACTACGAGCAGTACTTC
CASSPMRGNYEQYF
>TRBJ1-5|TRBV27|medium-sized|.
TGTGCCAGCAGTTTTACAGGGTTAGGTCAGCCCCAGCATTTT
CASSFTGLGQPQHF
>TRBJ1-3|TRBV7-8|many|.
TGTGCCAGCAGCTTAGGCCCGAGCTCTGGAAACACCATATATTTT
CASSLGPSSGNTIYF
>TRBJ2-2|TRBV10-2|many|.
TGCGCCAGCAGTTCGGGCGGGGAGCTGTTTTTT
CASSSGGELFF